The 16 T cell receptor beta chains listed next were all sequenced from one sample in a study of blood T cell repertoires in COVID-19. Assay used: immunoSEQ multiplex PCR; TCRdb lists only in-frame clones, some missing. Of more than 350,000 clones listed, more than 75% were seen once; the top ten hold more than 9%. Input material: peripheral blood. The source is a woman in her 30s with COVID-19, enrolled during active disease.

The gene calls are TRBV7-3 and TRBJ2-1, with D tentatively TRBD1 (5 bases). Germline V gene lookup returns CDR1 SGHTA and CDR2 FQGTGA. The germline V and J ends were trimmed by 2 bases and 0 bases, with 11 bases remaining between them. The CDR3 consists of 16 residues. In nucleotides, the CDR3 is TGTGCCAGCAGCTTAGGGGCGGATCCCTCCTACAATGAGCAGTTCTTC. It translates to CASSLGADPSYNEQFF.

This chain links TRBV28 with TRBJ1-3; possible D gene TRBD1, 6 bases. CDR1 and CDR2 (germline): MDHEN, SYDVKM. The CDR3 spans 16 residues. Trimming took off 2 bases at V and 1 base at J, with 12 bases between the two ends. The CDR3 nucleotides are TGTGCCAGCAGTTTACGGGGGGGCGCGTCTGGAAACACCATATATTTT. It translates to CASSLRGGASGNTIYF.

This rearrangement joins TRBV6-2 or TRBV6-3 to TRBJ2-1, with TRBD1 matching 7 bases. Germline lookup yields CDR1 MNHEY and CDR2 SVGEGT. CDR3 length: 20 amino acids. The junction had 26 bases not matched to a gene; V was cut back by 0 bases and J by 12 bases. CDR3 sequence (DNA): TGTGCCAGCAGTTACTCGTCCGGGGACAGTCAACACAGTAGGGGGTCGGCGCAGTTCTTC. Translation: CASSYSSGDSQHSRGSAQFF.

CDR3 in DNA: TGTGCCTGGAGTGTACGATCGGACTACACAGATACGCAGTATTTT. Its translation is CAWSVRSDYTDTQYF. The chain couples TRBV30 to TRBJ2-3; TRBD2 might be the D (6 bases). V was cut by 0 bases and J by 2 bases, with 12 bases left in between. Germline V gene data show CDR1 as GTSNPN and CDR2 as SVGIG (reference sequence). CDR3 length: 15 amino acids. The complete variable domain, with remaining parts taken from reference TRBV30 and TRBJ2-3, reads SQTIHQWPATLVQPVGSPLSLECTVEGTSNPNLYWYRQAAGRGLQLLFYSVGIGQISSEVPQNLSASRPQDRQFILSSKKLLLSDSGFYLCAWSVRSDYTDTQYFGPGTRLTVL.

This clone was seen a few times. The rearrangement uses TRBV19 and TRBJ2-1, with 11 bases identical to TRBD2. J was trimmed by 5 bases and V by 5 bases; bases with no gene match: 5. The CDR3 contains 15 residues. Germline loops: CDR1 LNHDA, CDR2 SQIVND (reference sequence). In nucleotides, the CDR3 is TGTGCCAGTAGTTTACTAGCGGGAGTTGACAATGAGCAGTTCTTC. Amino acids: CASSLLAGVDNEQFF.

V and J are TRBV7-2 and TRBJ1-5; 12 bases are a match to TRBD1. The CDR3 runs to 15 residues. J lost 4 bases, V lost 5 bases, and 3 bases had no gene match. The germline V gene encodes CDR1 SGHTA and CDR2 FQGNSA. CDR3 loop: CASSGTGGTNQPQHF. The CDR3 nucleotides are TGTGCCAGCAGCGGGACAGGGGGCACAAATCAGCCCCAGCATTTT.

The rearrangement uses TRBV4-1 and TRBJ1-1, with TRBD1 matching over 9 bases. Per germline, CDR1 MGHRA and CDR2 YSYEKL. This CDR3 region has 16 residues. V gave up 4 bases and J gave up 1 base; unmatched junction bases: 7. CDR3 sequence: CASSRSRTGANTEAFF. CDR3 DNA: TGCGCCAGCAGCCGGAGCAGGACAGGGGCGAACACTGAAGCTTTCTTT.

This clone came up once. The chain uses TRBV2 and TRBJ1-5; D might be TRBD1 (5 bases). From germline, CDR1 is SNHLY and CDR2 FYNNEI. V lost 3 bases to trimming and J lost 3 bases, with 9 bases between them. The CDR3 has 14 residues. CDR3 bases: TGTGCCAGCAGTGACAGGGCTATCAATCAGCCCCAGCATTTT. Translating gives CASSDRAINQPQHF.

This clone was picked up one time. V gene TRBV2 combines with J gene TRBJ2-7, with D possibly TRBD2 on 5 matching bases. The V end was cut by 10 bases, the J end by 2 bases, with 15 bases between. The CDR3 loop spans 13 amino acids. CDR1 is SNHLY and CDR2 is FYNNEI in the germline V gene. CDR3: CATAREQAYEQYF. In DNA form, the CDR3 reads TGTGCCACCGCCCGGGAACAAGCCTACGAGCAGTACTTC.

The V gene is TRBV19, the J gene TRBJ2-1, with D possibly TRBD2 on 6 matching bases. V lost 5 bases and J lost 5, with 16 bases in between. This CDR3 comprises 15 residues. Germline V gene data show CDR1 as LNHDA and CDR2 as SQIVND (reference sequence). The CDR3 spells CASSPPGGLDNEQFF. CDR3 in DNA: TGTGCCAGTAGTCCCCCCGGGGGACTTGACAATGAGCAGTTCTTC. The full variable domain, rest sourced from reference TRBV19 and TRBJ2-1, is DGGITQSPKYLFRKEGQNVTLSCEQNLNHDAMYWYRQDPGQGLRLIYYSQIVNDFQKGDIAEGYSVSREKKESFPLTVTSAQKNPTAFYLCASSPPGGLDNEQFFGPGTRLTVL.

The V call is TRBV4-1, the J call TRBJ2-5, with 7 bases lining up with TRBD1. V trimming: 4 bases; J trimming: 5 bases; junction bases outside the gene matches: 10. This CDR3 has 15 amino acids. Germline CDR1 is MGHRA and CDR2 is YSYEKL. CDR3 DNA: TGCGCCAGCAGCCGCGAGACAGGGCCCAGGGAGACCCAGTACTTC. This codes for CASSRETGPRETQYF.

There are a few counts of this clone. The rearrangement joins TRBV10-1 to TRBJ1-5, with 12 nucleotides matching TRBD1. Losses at the gene ends were 4 bases for V and 7 bases for J; bases not matched to a gene: 14. Germline V CDR1 and CDR2: WNHNN, SYGVQD (reference sequence). CDR3 size: 18 residues. This chain's CDR3 is CASSGTGFGTGGGQPQHF. In nucleotides, the CDR3 is TGCGCCAGCAGTGGGACGGGGTTCGGGACAGGGGGCGGACAGCCCCAGCATTTT.

The V gene is TRBV11-3, the J gene TRBJ2-3; 7 positions agree with TRBD2. Trimming removed 1 base from V and 0 bases from J; junction bases left unmatched: 1. Germline lookup yields CDR1 SGHNT and CDR2 YENEEA. This CDR3 comprises 15 residues. The CDR3 loop is CASSLGGGSTDTQYF. Written as DNA, the CDR3 is TGTGCCAGCAGCTTAGGCGGGGGTAGCACAGATACGCAGTATTTT.

The V and J genes are TRBV6-4 and TRBJ2-5; the match to TRBD1 covers 7 bases. Unmatched junction bases numbered 8, after V lost 5 bases and J lost 2 bases. This CDR3 region has 15 residues. CDR1 MRHNA and CDR2 SNTAGT come from the germline V gene. CDR3 in DNA: TGTGCCAGCAGTAAAACACAGGGGCCACAAGAGACCCAGTACTTC. Translating it yields CASSKTQGPQETQYF.

The gene calls are TRBV29-1 and TRBJ1-1, with D possibly being TRBD1 (5 bases). Germline-derived CDR1 and CDR2 are SQVTM and ANQGSEA. The CDR3 contains 14 residues. V lost 4 bases to trimming and J lost 4 bases, with 16 bases between them. CDR3 amino acids: CSVVTVKGITEAFF. CDR3 bases: TGCAGCGTTGTGACAGTGAAGGGGATCACTGAAGCTTTCTTT. The whole variable domain, filled in from reference TRBV29-1 and TRBJ1-1, reads SAVISQKPSRDICQRGTSLTIQCQVDSQVTMMFWYRQQPGQSLTLIATANQGSEATYESGFVIDKFPISRPNLTFSTLTVSNMSPEDSSIYLCSVVTVKGITEAFFGQGTRLTVV.

This clone was seen a handful of times. This rearrangement joins TRBV10-1 to TRBJ2-7, with D possibly TRBD1 on 6 matching bases. V lost 3 bases to trimming and J lost 5 bases, with 11 bases between them. CDR3 length equals 13 residues. CDR1 is WNHNN and CDR2 is SYGVQD in the germline V gene (reference sequence). The CDR3 spells CASSDTGSDEQYF. CDR3 nucleotides: TGCGCCAGCAGTGATACAGGGTCCGACGAGCAGTACTTC.